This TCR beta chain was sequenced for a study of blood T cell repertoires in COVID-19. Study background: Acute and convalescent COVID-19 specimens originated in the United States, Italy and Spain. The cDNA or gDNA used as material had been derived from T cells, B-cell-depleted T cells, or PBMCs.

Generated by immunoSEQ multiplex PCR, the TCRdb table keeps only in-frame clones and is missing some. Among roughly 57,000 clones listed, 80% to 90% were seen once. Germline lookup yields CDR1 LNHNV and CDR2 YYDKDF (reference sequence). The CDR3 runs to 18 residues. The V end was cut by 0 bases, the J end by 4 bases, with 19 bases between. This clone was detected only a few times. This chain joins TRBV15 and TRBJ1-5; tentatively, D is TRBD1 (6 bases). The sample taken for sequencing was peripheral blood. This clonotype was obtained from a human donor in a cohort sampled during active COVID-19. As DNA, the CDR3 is TGTGCCACCAGCAGAGACTCCAACACAGGGAGTGGGAATCAGCCCCAGCATTTT. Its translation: CATSRDSNTGSGNQPQHF.